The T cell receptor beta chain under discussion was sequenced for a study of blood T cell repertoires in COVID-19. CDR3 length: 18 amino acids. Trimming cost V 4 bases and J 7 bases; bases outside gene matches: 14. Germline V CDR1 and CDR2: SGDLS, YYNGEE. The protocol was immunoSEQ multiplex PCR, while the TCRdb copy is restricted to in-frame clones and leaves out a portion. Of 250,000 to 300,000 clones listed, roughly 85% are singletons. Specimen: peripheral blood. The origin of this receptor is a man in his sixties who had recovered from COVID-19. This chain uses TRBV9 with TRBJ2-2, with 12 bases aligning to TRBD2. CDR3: CASSLRLGGLAGGGELFF. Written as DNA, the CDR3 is TGTGCCAGCAGCCTTCGATTGGGGGGACTAGCGGGTGGCGGGGAGCTGTTTTTT.